One T cell receptor (beta chain) is described in this entry. Its antigen is unknown. No clone much larger than this one lies a single base away; base qualities are absent. The cysteine opens and the phenylalanine closes a CDR3 of 14 amino acids. CDR3 DNA only is kept here, 42 bases in frame from base 1. The germline V gene specifies MNHEY as CDR1 and SVGEGT as CDR2. The germline ends are 15 bases apart after V is trimmed by 6 bases and J by 5 bases. This record belongs to a study of glioma-infiltrating T cells (dated by TCRdb to 2016 to 2018). Background on the whole study: Glioma tissue, non-neoplastic brain tissue and matched peripheral blood mononuclear cells were used as sources from which TCR alpha- and beta-chain repertoires were sequenced. Three low-grade glioma patients, roughly 8 primary glioblastoma patients, and three non-glioma patients who contributed non-neoplastic brain tissue made up the paired cohort. To measure how far tissue and blood T-cell populations diverged, each tissue-infiltrating repertoire was compared against the peripheral blood repertoire of the same patient. Points the paper makes about the study in general: Group comparisons rested on small numbers: three non-neoplastic, three low-grade glioma and several glioblastoma patients. In non-neoplastic patients, VJ-independent divergence between tissue and blood fell below expectation, whereas in all gliomas, and especially in low-grade gliomas, the divergence rose above expectation. Only a very small number of CDR3 sequences turned up in both tissue and blood, a result put down to high CDR3 diversity combined with limited sampling.

TCR alpha and beta CDR3 regions were amplified with the iRepertoire nested amplicon-rescue multiplex PCR (arm-PCR) platform from RNA. For one-step reverse transcription and amplification, roughly 90-400 ng of tissue mRNA or PBMC total RNA was used as input. Following bead purification, Illumina adapters were added through a secondary multiplex PCR, and the libraries were then gel-purified between 200 and 400 bp. Libraries carried internal 6-nucleotide barcodes used for demultiplexing. The libraries were sequenced on an Illumina MiSeq using 2x220 or 2x250 nucleotide paired-end reads. Per the source publication's procedure: Paired reads were merged using FLASH 1.2.11 and aligned with BWA-MEM to the GRCh37 human genome, and TRA and TRB reads were then extracted. An IMGT-derived reference of cassette sequences and CDR3 motifs, with pseudogenes included, was used for V and J assignment. Three-frame translation of reads was performed, and productive CDR3s were defined as those with a C...FGXG motif and no stop codons. A clonotype was defined as a unique combination of a V-J cassette pair and a CDR3 amino acid sequence. Reads were filtered by Hamming distance, with the threshold set by the sequence error rate of each sample in mapped regions. Through fastp at Q25 and MiXCR, TCRdb rebuilt clones from the public reads, retaining in-frame beta chains. Under each unique CDR3 protein, matching rows form one entry showing the most common genes and DNA. The V and J calls shown here were made by TCRdb, not taken from the authors' results. The sample data list 150,000 or so distinct CDR3 sequences, and around 42% of these were observed just once. The ten top clones hold over 15% of the sample.

The TCR originated in a human donor with low-grade glioma or glioblastoma, undergoing nonglioma brain surgery, or in good health (not recorded which). The chain joins TRBV6-2 or TRBV6-3 to TRBJ2-3; matching of 6 bases hints at TRBD1 as the D gene. The sequencing input was glioma tissue, nonneoplastic brain tissue, or PBMCs (not recorded which). In nucleotides, the sequence is TGTGCCAGCAGCTTAGGGGGACCCATAGATACGCAGTATTTT. Its amino acids are CASSLGGPIDTQYF.